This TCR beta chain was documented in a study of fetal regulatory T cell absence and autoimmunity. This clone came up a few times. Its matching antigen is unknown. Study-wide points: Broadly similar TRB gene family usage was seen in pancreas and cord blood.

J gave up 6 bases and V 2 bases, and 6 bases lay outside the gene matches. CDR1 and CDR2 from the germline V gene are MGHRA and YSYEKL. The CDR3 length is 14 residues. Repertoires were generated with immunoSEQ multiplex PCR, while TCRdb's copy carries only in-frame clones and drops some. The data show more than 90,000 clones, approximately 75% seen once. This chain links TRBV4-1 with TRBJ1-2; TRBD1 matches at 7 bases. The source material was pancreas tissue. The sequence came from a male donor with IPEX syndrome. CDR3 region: CASSQSGGGDGYTF. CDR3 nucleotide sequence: TGCGCCAGCAGCCAATCAGGGGGGGGCGATGGCTACACCTTC.